The text below deals with one TCR beta chain. Antigen: not known. Donors, without exception, were Caucasian adults residing in Nashville, Tennessee. The V end was cut by 2 bases, the J end by 4 bases, with 15 bases between. CDR3 length: 15 residues. The germline V gene encodes CDR1 GTSNPN and CDR2 SVGIG (reference sequence). This specimen comes from a study of shared clonotypes between healthy human individuals. General observations from the study: Among a handful of donors, about 5% of naive CD4 clonotypes were found in common. Richness estimates generally favored naive over memory subsets.

At deep level, the assay was performed. Clones were sequenced by immunoSEQ multiplex PCR, and TCRdb holds only the in-frame ones, with some missing. Here the sample spans about 1 million clones, roughly 75% being singletons. This TCR derives from a man between 18 and 35 years old in good health. Sequenced: memory CD4+ T cells sorted from blood. Subset meaning: CD45RA-negative fraction. This sequence joins TRBV30 and TRBJ1-5; tentative D call: TRBD1 (6 bases). The CDR3 reads CAWSLDQGRNQPQHF. CDR3 nucleotides: TGTGCCTGGAGTCTGGACCAGGGGAGGAATCAGCCCCAGCATTTT.